These T cell receptor beta chains were read from a single sample in a study of post-analysis software for immune sequencing data. TCRdb recomputed calls from the PCR reads with MiXCR, one row per CDR3 protein. The sample records approximately 770,000 distinct CDR3 sequences, under 60% being singletons. Sequencing was done on a sample of blood. The source of these receptors is a girl between 10 and 17 years old with multiple sclerosis. Both conserved end residues are part of each CDR3. A D gene is named only where the DNA matches it firmly. Part of the rows lack a size; the others show once, few, many or a class for expanded clones.

>TRBJ2-5|.|TRBD2|TRBV20-1|16
CSAPGTSGPLGETQYF
TGCAGTGCGCCCGGGACTAGCGGTCCGTTGGGGGAGACCCAGTACTTC
>TRBJ2-7|few|TRBD2|TRBV15|15
CATSGGLAGDYEQYF
TGTGCCACCAGCGGAGGACTAGCGGGAGACTACGAGCAGTACTTC
>TRBJ2-1|few|.|TRBV20-1|16
CSASTAGRSSYNEQFF
TGCAGTGCTAGTACGGCGGGGCGAAGCTCCTACAATGAGCAGTTCTTC
>TRBJ2-5|.|TRBD2|TRBV3-1|17
CASSQETSGRGQETQYF
TGTGCCAGCAGCCAAGAGACTAGCGGGAGAGGCCAAGAGACCCAGTACTTC
>TRBJ2-7|.|.|TRBV13|14
CASSPGQRDNEQYF
TGTGCCAGCAGCCCTGGTCAGCGGGACAACGAGCAGTACTTC
>TRBJ2-7|.|TRBD2|TRBV14|15
CASSQGGGAVYEQYF
TGTGCCAGCAGCCAAGGGGGGGGAGCAGTTTACGAGCAGTACTTC
>TRBJ2-7|.|.|TRBV29-1|14
CSVEGAQGSYEQYF
TGCAGCGTTGAAGGGGCGCAGGGCTCCTACGAGCAGTACTTC
>TRBJ2-1|.|.|TRBV15|16
CATSRGAHPSYNEQFF
TGTGCCACCAGCAGAGGGGCCCACCCGTCCTACAATGAGCAGTTCTTC
>TRBJ2-5|few|TRBD2|TRBV27|16
CASSVTSGRAQETQYF
TGTGCCAGCAGTGTCACTAGCGGGAGGGCCCAAGAGACCCAGTACTTC
>TRBJ2-5|.|TRBD2|TRBV11-2|17
CASSSRGGTSGKETQYF
TGTGCCAGCAGCTCACGGGGAGGGACTAGCGGGAAGGAGACCCAGTACTTC
>TRBJ2-1|once|TRBD2|TRBV5-6|15
CASRVWGGRVEEQFF
TGTGCCAGCAGGGTTTGGGGCGGGAGGGTCGAGGAGCAGTTCTTC
>TRBJ2-7|.|.|TRBV30|13
CAWSVTGIYEQYF
TGTGCCTGGAGTGTTACAGGGATCTACGAGCAGTACTTC
>TRBJ2-1|.|TRBD2|TRBV28|16
CASSPAGLAVYNEQFF
TGTGCCAGCAGCCCAGCGGGACTAGCGGTCTACAATGAGCAGTTCTTC
>TRBJ2-1|.|TRBD2|TRBV4-2|16
CASSYGPGGGSGEQFF
TGTGCCAGCAGCTACGGACCGGGAGGTGGGTCGGGTGAGCAGTTCTTC
>TRBJ2-3|.|.|TRBV7-9|14
CASSLAITTDTQYF
TGTGCCAGCAGCTTAGCGATAACCACAGATACGCAGTATTTT
>TRBJ2-3|.|.|TRBV24-1|14
CATSLASSTDTQYF
TGTGCCACCAGTTTGGCCTCATCCACAGATACGCAGTATTTT
>TRBJ1-1|.|.|TRBV6-5|13
CAAKGRPDTEAFF
TGTGCCGCTAAGGGCAGGCCCGACACTGAAGCTTTCTTT
>TRBJ2-3|.|TRBD1|TRBV6-1|15
CASGQDARGTDTQYF
TGTGCCAGCGGACAGGATGCCCGGGGCACAGATACGCAGTATTTT
>TRBJ2-7|.|TRBD1|TRBV27|14
CASSLSGTGKEQYF
TGTGCCAGCAGTTTATCTGGGACAGGAAAAGAGCAGTACTTC
>TRBJ2-1|.|.|TRBV5-1|16
CASSPRTGGPGNEQFF
TGCGCCAGCAGCCCCCGTACCGGAGGGCCGGGCAATGAGCAGTTCTTC
>TRBJ2-1|.|TRBD1|TRBV7-6|19
CASSHSRAKTGQGYNEQFF
TGTGCCAGCAGCCACTCGAGGGCTAAAACGGGACAGGGATACAATGAGCAGTTCTTC
>TRBJ1-2|.|.|TRBV6-5|13
CASSYKRSYGYTF
TGTGCCAGCAGTTACAAGAGATCCTATGGCTACACCTTC
>TRBJ2-7|.|.|TRBV20-1|15
CSARDSSAGTYEQYF
TGCAGTGCTAGAGATAGCTCGGCCGGAACCTACGAGCAGTACTTC
>TRBJ2-1|.|.|TRBV3-1|13
CASSLPGPNEQFF
TGTGCCAGCAGCCTACCGGGACCGAATGAGCAGTTCTTC
>TRBJ1-2|.|.|TRBV4-1|14
CASSQSPENYGYTF
TGCGCCAGCAGCCAAAGCCCAGAGAACTATGGCTACACCTTC
>TRBJ2-5|.|.|TRBV24-1|18
CATSRLGKIQTRQETQYF
TGTGCCACCAGTCGGCTGGGGAAAATCCAAACTCGGCAAGAGACCCAGTACTTC
>TRBJ2-1|medium-sized|TRBD1|TRBV27|14
CASRIQGANNEQFF
TGTGCCAGCAGGATACAGGGGGCGAATAATGAGCAGTTCTTC
>TRBJ2-3|.|TRBD2|TRBV29-1|15
CSVERPSGNTDTQYF
TGCAGCGTCGAGCGTCCTAGCGGGAACACAGATACGCAGTATTTT
>TRBJ2-1|few|TRBD2|TRBV24-1|15
CATSDTSGSGNEQFF
TGTGCCACCAGTGACACTAGCGGGAGCGGGAATGAGCAGTTCTTC
>TRBJ2-1|few|.|TRBV15|13
CASSRGGSNEQFF
TGTGCCTCCAGCAGAGGAGGGTCCAATGAGCAGTTCTTC
>TRBJ1-3|.|TRBD1|TRBV28|16
CASSPRDRSSGNTIYF
TGTGCCAGCAGTCCTAGGGACAGGAGTTCTGGAAACACCATATATTTT
>TRBJ2-5|.|.|TRBV7-3|16
CASSLNGPIPRETQYF
TGTGCCAGCAGCTTAAACGGTCCTATCCCGAGGGAGACCCAGTACTTC
>TRBJ2-2|.|TRBD2|TRBV7-2|16
CASSQTSGRFSGELFF
TGTGCCAGCAGCCAAACTAGCGGGAGATTTAGCGGGGAGCTGTTTTTT
>TRBJ1-2|few|.|TRBV12-3/TRBV12-4|13
CASSGPSDGGYTF
TGTGCCAGCAGCGGCCCTTCGGACGGAGGCTACACCTTC
>TRBJ2-7|.|TRBD1|TRBV7-9|15
CASSWGQPPSYEQYF
TGTGCCAGCAGCTGGGGACAGCCTCCTTCCTACGAGCAGTACTTC
>TRBJ1-1|.|.|TRBV5-1|13
CASSLVASGLAFF
TGCGCCAGCAGCTTGGTGGCGTCAGGTTTAGCTTTCTTT
>TRBJ2-5|few|TRBD2|TRBV4-1|15
CASTSSSGSQETQYF
TGCGCCAGCACCTCATCTAGCGGGAGCCAGGAGACCCAGTACTTC
>TRBJ1-1|few|.|TRBV20-1|12
CSGHNRVPEAFF
TGCAGTGGACACAACAGGGTCCCTGAAGCTTTCTTT
>TRBJ2-3|once|TRBD2|TRBV6-1|16
CASTKGASGVTDTQYF
TGTGCCAGCACCAAAGGGGCTAGCGGAGTCACAGATACGCAGTATTTT
>TRBJ1-2|.|.|TRBV5-1|15
CASSQDPTAGYGYTF
TGCGCCAGCAGCCAGGACCCAACGGCTGGGTATGGCTACACCTTC
>TRBJ2-1|.|.|TRBV29-1|13
CSTHKGLANEQFF
TGCAGCACTCATAAGGGGCTAGCGAATGAGCAGTTCTTC